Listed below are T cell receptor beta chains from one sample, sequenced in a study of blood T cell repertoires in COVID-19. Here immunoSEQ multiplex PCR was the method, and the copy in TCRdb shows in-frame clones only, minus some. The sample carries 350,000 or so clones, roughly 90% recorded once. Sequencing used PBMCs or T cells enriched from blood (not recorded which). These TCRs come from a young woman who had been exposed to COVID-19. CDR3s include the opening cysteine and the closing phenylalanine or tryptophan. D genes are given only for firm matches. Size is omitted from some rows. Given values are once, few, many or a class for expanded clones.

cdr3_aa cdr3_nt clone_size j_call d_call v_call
CASVPGGEPNYGYTF TGTGCCAGCGTGCCGGGAGGGGAACCTAACTATGGCTACACCTTC - TRBJ1-2 - TRBV2
CASSFTGEGYGYTF TGTGCCAGCAGCTTTACAGGGGAAGGCTATGGCTACACCTTC once TRBJ1-2 TRBD1 TRBV7-2
CATTQGSEQYF TGTGCCACAACACAGGGCTCCGAGCAGTACTTC once TRBJ2-7 - TRBV19
CASSVDGNTEAFF TGTGCCAGCAGCGTAGACGGGAACACTGAAGCTTTCTTT - TRBJ1-1 - TRBV9
CASSLRQVTGELFF TGTGCCAGCAGTCTACGACAGGTCACCGGGGAGCTGTTTTTT - TRBJ2-2 - TRBV2
CASSQSSGSIDTQYF TGTGCCAGCAGCCAATCAAGCGGGAGTATAGATACGCAGTATTTT - TRBJ2-3 TRBD2 TRBV14
CASSLSGTGYNEQFF TGTGCCAGCAGTTTAAGCGGGACCGGTTACAATGAGCAGTTCTTC - TRBJ2-1 TRBD2 TRBV28
CSASWWRSYNEQFF TGCAGTGCTAGTTGGTGGCGGTCCTACAATGAGCAGTTCTTC - TRBJ2-1 - TRBV20-1
CASSLIQANNYGYTF TGTGCCAGCAGCTTAATTCAGGCGAATAACTATGGCTACACCTTC - TRBJ1-2 - TRBV7-8
CAGGEGSGANVLTF TGTGCCGGGGGGGAAGGGTCTGGGGCCAACGTCCTGACTTTC - TRBJ2-6 TRBD2 TRBV7-8
CASSPVGAGANVLTF TGCGCCAGCAGCCCCGTCGGGGCTGGGGCCAACGTCCTGACTTTC - TRBJ2-6 - TRBV5-1
CASSKSPLAGDTDTQYF TGTGCCAGCAGTAAGTCACCACTAGCGGGGGACACAGATACGCAGTATTTT - TRBJ2-3 TRBD2 TRBV2
CASSPRSLGGGGGYTF TGCGCCAGCAGCCCCCGTAGTCTTGGGGGGGGTGGTGGCTACACCTTC few TRBJ1-2 - TRBV5-1
CASSLIDEQFF TGTGCCAGCAGCTTAATCGATGAGCAGTTCTTC - TRBJ2-1 - TRBV11-1
CASSQGQGQGKIYGYTF TGCGCCAGCAGCCAAGGGCAGGGACAGGGTAAGATCTATGGCTACACCTTC few TRBJ1-2 TRBD1 TRBV4-1
CASRPRWADTGNTIYF TGTGCCAGCAGACCCAGGTGGGCCGACACTGGAAACACCATATATTTT - TRBJ1-3 - TRBV27
CASSQYGSFHEQYF TGTGCCAGCAGCCAATACGGGAGTTTCCACGAGCAGTACTTC - TRBJ2-7 - TRBV28
CASSILSARPNTGELFF TGTGCCAGCAGCATACTTAGCGCAAGACCGAACACCGGGGAGCTGTTTTTT few TRBJ2-2 - TRBV7-8
CASSPTGVGTEAFF TGTGCCAGCAGCCCTACGGGGGTGGGCACTGAAGCTTTCTTT - TRBJ1-1 - TRBV27
CASSYMSGRTDEQYF TGTGCCAGCTCATACATGAGCGGGAGGACCGACGAGCAGTACTTC - TRBJ2-7 TRBD2 TRBV18
CASTDRNRNEQYF TGTGCCAGTACGGACAGGAATCGAAACGAGCAGTACTTC - TRBJ2-7 TRBD1 TRBV19
CAIHVVDGYTF TGTGCCATCCACGTGGTAGATGGCTACACCTTC - TRBJ1-2 - TRBV28
CASSFSWEGPRDTQYF TGTGCCAGCAGCTTTTCGTGGGAGGGCCCTAGAGATACGCAGTATTTT - TRBJ2-3 TRBD2 TRBV11-2
CASSLVSGGDEQYF TGTGCCAGCAGCTTAGTCAGCGGAGGGGACGAGCAGTACTTC - TRBJ2-7 - TRBV7-9
CASSYSKSSGRQGGYEQYF TGTGCCAGCAGTTACTCGAAGTCCAGCGGGAGGCAAGGGGGATACGAGCAGTACTTC few TRBJ2-7 TRBD2 TRBV6-8
CASSQGTENTEAFF TGTGCCAGCAGCCAAGGAACAGAGAACACTGAAGCTTTCTTT - TRBJ1-1 - TRBV3-1/TRBV3-2
CASSLPQTSGRALYIEQFF TGTGCCAGCAGTTTACCTCAGACTAGCGGGAGGGCCTTATATATTGAGCAGTTCTTC - TRBJ2-1 TRBD2 TRBV28
CASSTGVSNEKLFF TGTGCCAGCAGTACAGGGGTATCGAATGAAAAACTGTTTTTT - TRBJ1-4 TRBD1 TRBV6-6
CASSMGPSGSYEQYF TGTGCCAGTAGTATGGGGCCTAGCGGATCCTACGAGCAGTACTTC - TRBJ2-7 TRBD2 TRBV19
CATSSGRSPGELFF TGTGCCACCTCTAGCGGGAGATCCCCCGGGGAGCTGTTTTTT - TRBJ2-2 TRBD2 TRBV15
CASSLSGLAGFYEQYF TGTGCCAGCAGTTTATCAGGACTAGCGGGGTTCTACGAGCAGTACTTC few TRBJ2-7 TRBD2 TRBV27
CASSIGQGAIQTNEKLFF TGCGCCAGCAGCATCGGACAGGGGGCGATCCAAACTAATGAAAAACTGTTTTTT - TRBJ1-4 TRBD1 TRBV5-1
CASTRQGANSPLHF TGTGCCAGCACCCGACAGGGAGCTAATTCACCCCTCCACTTT - TRBJ1-6 TRBD1 TRBV3-1/TRBV3-2
CASSLWGRVYGYTF TGTGCCAGCAGTTTATGGGGCAGGGTCTATGGCTACACCTTC - TRBJ1-2 - TRBV28
CASSQGLAGPRTDTQYF TGTGCTAGCAGCCAGGGACTAGCGGGGCCACGCACAGATACGCAGTATTTT - TRBJ2-3 TRBD2 TRBV7-7
CASSPGQRETQYF TGTGCCAGCAGTCCAGGACAGCGGGAGACCCAGTACTTC - TRBJ2-5 - TRBV12-3/TRBV12-4
CASSETPQGRSEKLFF TGTGCCAGCAGCGAGACCCCACAGGGGAGAAGTGAAAAACTGTTTTTT - TRBJ1-4 TRBD1 TRBV5-6
CASGGDSGRWLDVEQYF TGTGCTAGTGGTGGAGATAGCGGGAGGTGGCTTGACGTGGAGCAGTACTTC - TRBJ2-7 TRBD2 TRBV12-5
CASSHTGTRYTF TGCGCCAGCAGTCATACAGGGACCCGCTACACCTTC - TRBJ1-2 - TRBV6-2/TRBV6-3
CASSLGQGSEKLFF TGTGCCAGCAGCCTGGGACAGGGCAGTGAAAAACTGTTTTTT - TRBJ1-4 TRBD1 TRBV11-1
CASSGTSGTYEQYF TGTGCCAGCAGTGGGACTAGCGGCACCTACGAGCAGTACTTC - TRBJ2-7 TRBD2 TRBV28
CASSFGRYYGYTF TGTGCCAGCAGTTTCGGGAGGTACTATGGCTACACCTTC - TRBJ1-2 - TRBV28
CSVGTRSLNTEAFF TGCAGCGTTGGTACAAGGAGTTTGAACACTGAAGCTTTCTTT once TRBJ1-1 - TRBV29-1